This T cell receptor beta chain came from a study of blood T cell repertoires in COVID-19. Assay: immunoSEQ multiplex PCR; the TCRdb copy retains only in-frame clones and omits some. The sample consists of roughly 410,000 clones, roughly 90% of them appearing once. The CDR3 loop spans 15 amino acids. The germline V gene has CDR1 MNHNS and CDR2 SASEGT. V lost 1 base, J lost 5 bases, and 8 bases stayed unmatched. The clonotype was recovered from a woman aged 35 to 49 with COVID-19, enrolled during active disease. Sequenced material: peripheral blood. V is TRBV6-1 and J is TRBJ2-7, with 7 bases identical to TRBD1. The CDR3 is CASSEEEGGGDEQYF. CDR3 nucleotide sequence: TGTGCCAGCAGTGAAGAGGAAGGGGGCGGCGACGAGCAGTACTTC.